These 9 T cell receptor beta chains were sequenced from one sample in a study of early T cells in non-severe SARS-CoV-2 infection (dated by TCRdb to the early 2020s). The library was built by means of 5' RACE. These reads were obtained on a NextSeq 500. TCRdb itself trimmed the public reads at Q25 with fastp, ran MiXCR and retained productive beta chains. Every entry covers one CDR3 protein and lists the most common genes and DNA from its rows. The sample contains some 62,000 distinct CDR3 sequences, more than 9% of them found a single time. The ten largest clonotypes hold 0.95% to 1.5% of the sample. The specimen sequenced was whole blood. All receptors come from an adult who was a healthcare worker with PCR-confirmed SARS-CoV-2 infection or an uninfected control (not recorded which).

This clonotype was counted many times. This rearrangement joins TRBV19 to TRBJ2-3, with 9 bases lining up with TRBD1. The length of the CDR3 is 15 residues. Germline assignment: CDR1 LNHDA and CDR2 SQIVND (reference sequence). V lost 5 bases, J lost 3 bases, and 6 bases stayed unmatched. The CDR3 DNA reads TGTGCCAGTAGTTTGGGACAGGGAGGGACAGATACGCAGTATTTT. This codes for CASSLGQGGTDTQYF.

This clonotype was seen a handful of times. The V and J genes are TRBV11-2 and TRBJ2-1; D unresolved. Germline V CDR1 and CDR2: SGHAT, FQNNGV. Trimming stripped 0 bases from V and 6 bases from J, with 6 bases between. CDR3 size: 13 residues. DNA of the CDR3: TGTGCCAGCAGCTTAGATACAGTCAATGAGCAGTTCTTC. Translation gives CASSLDTVNEQFF.

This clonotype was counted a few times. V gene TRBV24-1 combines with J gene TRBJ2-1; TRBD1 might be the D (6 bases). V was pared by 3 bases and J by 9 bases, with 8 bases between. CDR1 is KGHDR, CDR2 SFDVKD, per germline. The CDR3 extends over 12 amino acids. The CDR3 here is CATSDVGGEQFF. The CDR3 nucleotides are TGTGCCACCAGTGATGTAGGGGGTGAGCAGTTCTTC.

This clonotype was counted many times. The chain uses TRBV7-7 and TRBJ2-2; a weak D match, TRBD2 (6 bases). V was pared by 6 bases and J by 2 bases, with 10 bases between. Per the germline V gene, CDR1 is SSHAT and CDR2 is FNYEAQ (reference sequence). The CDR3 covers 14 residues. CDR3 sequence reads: CASRSGLNTGELFF. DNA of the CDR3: TGTGCCAGCAGGTCGGGACTCAACACCGGGGAGCTGTTTTTT.

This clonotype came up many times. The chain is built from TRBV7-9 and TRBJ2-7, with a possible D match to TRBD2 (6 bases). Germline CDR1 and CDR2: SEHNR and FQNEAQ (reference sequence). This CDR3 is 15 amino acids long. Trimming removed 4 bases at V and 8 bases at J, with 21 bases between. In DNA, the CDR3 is TGTGCCAGCAGCTACTACCGGGACTGCTTCGTCAAGCAGTACGTC. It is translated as CASSYYRDCFVKQYV.

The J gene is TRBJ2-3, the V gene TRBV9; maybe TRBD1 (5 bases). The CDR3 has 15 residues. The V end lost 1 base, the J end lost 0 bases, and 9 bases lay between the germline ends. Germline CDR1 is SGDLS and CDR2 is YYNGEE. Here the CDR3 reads CASSVSGSSTDTQYF. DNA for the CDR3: TGTGCCAGCAGCGTATCAGGGTCTAGCACAGATACGCAGTATTTT.

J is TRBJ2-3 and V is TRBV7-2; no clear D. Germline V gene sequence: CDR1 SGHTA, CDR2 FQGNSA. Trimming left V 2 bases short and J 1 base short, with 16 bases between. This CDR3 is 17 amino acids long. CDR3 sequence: CASSLILLAKGTDTQYF. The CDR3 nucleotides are TGTGCCAGCAGCTTAATCCTCCTGGCTAAAGGCACAGATACGCAGTATTTT.

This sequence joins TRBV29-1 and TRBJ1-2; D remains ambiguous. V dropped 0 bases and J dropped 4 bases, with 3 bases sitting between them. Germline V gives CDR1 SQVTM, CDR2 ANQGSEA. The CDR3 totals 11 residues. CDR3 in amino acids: CSVEEGYGYTF. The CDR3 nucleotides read TGCAGCGTTGAAGAGGGCTATGGCTACACCTTC.

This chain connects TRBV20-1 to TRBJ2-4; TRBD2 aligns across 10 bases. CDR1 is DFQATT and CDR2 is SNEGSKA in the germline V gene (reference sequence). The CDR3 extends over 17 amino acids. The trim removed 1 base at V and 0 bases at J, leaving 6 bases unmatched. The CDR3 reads CSARGLAGAEAKNIQYF. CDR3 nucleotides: TGCAGTGCTAGAGGGCTAGCGGGGGCCGAAGCCAAAAACATTCAGTACTTC.